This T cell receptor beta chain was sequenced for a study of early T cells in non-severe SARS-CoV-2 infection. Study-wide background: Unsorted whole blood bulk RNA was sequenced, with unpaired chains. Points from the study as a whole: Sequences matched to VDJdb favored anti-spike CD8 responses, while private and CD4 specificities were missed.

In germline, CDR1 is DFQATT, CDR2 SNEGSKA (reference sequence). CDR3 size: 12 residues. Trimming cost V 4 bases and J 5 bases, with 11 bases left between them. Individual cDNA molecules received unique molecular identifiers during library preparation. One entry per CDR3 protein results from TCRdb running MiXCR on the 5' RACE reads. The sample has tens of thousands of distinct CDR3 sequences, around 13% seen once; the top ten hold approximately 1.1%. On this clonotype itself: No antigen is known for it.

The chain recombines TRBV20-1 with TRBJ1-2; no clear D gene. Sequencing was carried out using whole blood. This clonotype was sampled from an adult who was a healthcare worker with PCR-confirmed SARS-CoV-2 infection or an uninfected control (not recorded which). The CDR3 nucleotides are TGCAGTGCTAACGGGGAAACTTATGGCTACACCTTC. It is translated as CSANGETYGYTF.